The 9 T cell receptor beta chains listed next were all sequenced from one sample in a study of human T cells and chemical hapten exposure. Regarding time point: patch test 2, 6 weeks after DPC sensitization. Treatment noted: therapeutic diphenylcyclopropenone sensitization with weekly scalp DPC. TCRdb recomputed calls from the RACE reads with MiXCR, one row per CDR3 protein. Of approximately 90,000 distinct CDR3 sequences listed, approximately 10% were seen once; the top ten hold roughly 2%. Material: whole blood, obtained in connection with sensitization to the hapten diphenylcyclopropenone (DPC). The receptors originated from a middle-aged man with alopecia areata. Some clones in this sample may be carry-over from other donors' samples.

The chain has TRBV27 and TRBJ2-2, with D possibly matching TRBD1 (5 bases). The germline V and J ends were trimmed by 7 bases and 2 bases, with 14 bases remaining between them. The germline V gene has CDR1 MNHEY and CDR2 SMNVEV (reference sequence). This CDR3 spans 15 amino acids. For the CDR3, the DNA is TGTGCCAGCACCCTTTCCAGGGTTAACACCGGGGAGCTGTTTTTT. Translation: CASTLSRVNTGELFF.

This rearrangement joins TRBV18 to TRBJ2-7, with TRBD1 matching over 8 bases. CDR3 length: 14 residues. Germline assignment: CDR1 KGHSH and CDR2 LQKENI. Trimming took 2 bases from V and 6 from J; bases not matched to a gene: 6. The CDR3 DNA reads as TGTGCCAGCTCACCAGGACAGGGAAGCGTCGAGCAGTACTTC. This translates into CASSPGQGSVEQYF.

This clonotype was found a few times. The chain has TRBV29-1 and TRBJ1-3; D is ambiguous. Germline CDR1 is SQVTM and CDR2 is ANQGSEA. This CDR3 region has 13 residues. Trimming cost V 7 bases and J 3 bases, with 13 bases left between them. The CDR3 region has the DNA TGCAGCGCCCTAATCGGGCTTGGAAACACCATATATTTT. As protein: CSALIGLGNTIYF.

This chain connects TRBV6-5 to TRBJ2-5; maybe TRBD1 (5 bases). The CDR3 covers 13 residues. V was trimmed by 5 bases and J by 1 base, leaving 8 bases between them. The germline V gene has CDR1 MNHEY and CDR2 SVGAGI. In DNA, the CDR3 is TGTGCCAGCAGTGGACACACCCAAGAGACCCAGTACTTC. Amino acid sequence: CASSGHTQETQYF.

This clonotype was counted many times. The V call is TRBV12-3 or TRBV12-4, the J call TRBJ2-3; 9 bases line up with TRBD2. The CDR3 covers 16 residues. With 2 bases clipped from V and 0 bases from J, the junction kept 3 bases outside the gene matches. The CDR3 reads CASSLTSGLSTDTQYF. In DNA, the CDR3 is TGTGCCAGCAGTTTAACTAGCGGGCTAAGCACAGATACGCAGTATTTT.

This clonotype appeared a few times. This rearrangement joins TRBV6-5 to TRBJ1-1; D remains unclear. CDR3 length: 14 amino acids. V lost 5 bases and J 4 bases, leaving 14 bases between the germline ends. CDR1 is MNHEY and CDR2 is SVGAGI in the germline V gene. As DNA, the CDR3 is TGTGCCAGCAGTGCCACGCGGCAGACCACTGAAGCTTTCTTT. Amino acids: CASSATRQTTEAFF.

This clonotype has only a few counts. The chain is built from TRBV4-1 and TRBJ2-1; TRBD2 matches 12 bases. CDR1 is MGHRA, CDR2 YSYEKL, per germline. CDR3 length: 12 amino acids. Unmatched junction bases numbered 3, after V lost 4 bases and J lost 14 bases. The DNA for the CDR3 is TGCGCCAGCAGCCCGACTAGCGGGAGAAAGTTCTTC. This translates into CASSPTSGRKFF.

This clonotype was observed a few times. The chain uses TRBV4-3 and TRBJ1-2; TRBD1 matches at 10 bases. The CDR3 runs 15 residues. V was clipped by 0 bases and J by 7 bases; unmatched bases: 5. In germline, CDR1 is LGHNA, CDR2 YSLEER. CDR3: CASSQDGTGVGGYTF. CDR3 nucleotides: TGCGCCAGCAGCCAAGATGGGACAGGGGTTGGTGGCTACACCTTC.

This clonotype was seen many times. The CDR3 region is CASSPTGADNQPQHF. CDR3 in DNA: TGTGCCAGCAGCCCGACAGGGGCGGATAATCAGCCCCAGCATTTT. The chain is built from TRBV7-9 and TRBJ1-5; 8 bases fit TRBD1. V was clipped by 5 bases and J by 4 bases; unmatched bases: 7. The CDR3 totals 15 residues. Germline V CDR1 and CDR2: SEHNR, FQNEAQ (reference sequence).